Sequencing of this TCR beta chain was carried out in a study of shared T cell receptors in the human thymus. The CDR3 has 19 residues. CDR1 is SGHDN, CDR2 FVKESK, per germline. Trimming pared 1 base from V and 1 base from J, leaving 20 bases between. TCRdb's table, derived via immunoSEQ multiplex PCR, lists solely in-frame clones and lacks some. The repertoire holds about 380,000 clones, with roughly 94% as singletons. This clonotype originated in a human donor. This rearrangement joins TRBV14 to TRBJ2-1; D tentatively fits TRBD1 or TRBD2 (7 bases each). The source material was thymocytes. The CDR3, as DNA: TGTGCCAGCAGCCAAGCGAGTCCAGGGGGGGGGAAGTCCTACAATGAGCAGTTCTTC. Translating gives CASSQASPGGGKSYNEQFF. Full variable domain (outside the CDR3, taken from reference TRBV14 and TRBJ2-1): EAGVTQFPSHSVIEKGQTVTLRCDPISGHDNLYWYRRVMGKEIKFLLHFVKESKQDESGMPNNRFLAERTGGTYSTLKVQPAELEDSGVYFCASSQASPGGGKSYNEQFFGPGTRLTVL.